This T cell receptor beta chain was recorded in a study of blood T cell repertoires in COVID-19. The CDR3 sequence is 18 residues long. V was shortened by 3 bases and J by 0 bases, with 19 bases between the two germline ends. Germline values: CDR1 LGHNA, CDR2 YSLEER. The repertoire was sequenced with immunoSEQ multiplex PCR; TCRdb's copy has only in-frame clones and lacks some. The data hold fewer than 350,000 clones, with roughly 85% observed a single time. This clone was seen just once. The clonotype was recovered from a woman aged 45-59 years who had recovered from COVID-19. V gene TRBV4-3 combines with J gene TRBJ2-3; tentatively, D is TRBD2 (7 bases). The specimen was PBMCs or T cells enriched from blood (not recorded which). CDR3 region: CASSQSGRGGPSTDTQYF. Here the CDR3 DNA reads TGCGCCAGCAGCCAGTCCGGTAGGGGGGGTCCTAGCACAGATACGCAGTATTTT.